The clone carrying this T cell receptor beta chain has just a few counts. Its antigen is currently unknown. The data belong to a study of cytomegalovirus exposure and HLA in healthy donors. Findings and limits, study-wide: For TCR beta chains, V- and J-gene trimming was later linked to a missense DCLRE1C variant.

Germline V gives CDR1 SGDLS, CDR2 YYNGEE. The CDR3 has 13 amino acids. V was cut by 6 bases and J by 7 bases, with 17 bases left in between. The PCR contained 60 Vbeta and 13 Jbeta primers. Assay used: immunoSEQ multiplex PCR; TCRdb lists only in-frame clones, some missing. The data contain around 150,000 clones, about 80% of them singletons. This TCR was recovered from a man aged 30 to 39 in good health and CMV-seropositive. The sequenced sample was PBMCs. The chain has TRBV9 and TRBJ2-7; maybe TRBD2 (7 bases). The CDR3 here is CASKKEGEGEQYF. The CDR3 bases are TGTGCCAGCAAAAAGGAGGGGGAGGGAGAGCAGTACTTC.